This TCR beta chain was sequenced for a study of CXCR3-negative and CXCR3-positive naive CD8 T cells. Study observations and caveats: Partial loss of CXCR3 expression followed cryopreservation; most assays used fresh PBMCs. Naive CXCR3-negative and CXCR3-positive cells had similar TRBV-TRBJ usage; memory differed. Comparison of naive cells showed more hydrophobic TRB CDR3s in CXCR3-positive than in CXCR3-negative naive cells.

UMI-labeled 5' RACE yielded the TRB cDNA libraries. TCRdb reprocessed the 5' RACE reads and stores each CDR3 protein as one record, lacking DNA. The repertoire table contains about 98,000 distinct CDR3 sequences. This CDR3 is 11 amino acids long. The germline V gene encodes CDR1 SQVTM and CDR2 ANQGSEA. With regard to this clonotype: Its antigen is not known.

Sequencing was performed on naive CXCR3+ CD8+ T cells from blood. Subset given: CD45RO-CCR7+CD27+CD95- naive CD8+ T cells expressing CXCR3 (TNR3+). The receptor was derived from a human donor in good health. Some clones in this sample may be carry-over from other donors' samples. The gene calls are TRBV29-1 and TRBJ2-1; TCRdb lists TRBD1, though no DNA is available to test this call. CDR3: CSVEVGPEQFF.